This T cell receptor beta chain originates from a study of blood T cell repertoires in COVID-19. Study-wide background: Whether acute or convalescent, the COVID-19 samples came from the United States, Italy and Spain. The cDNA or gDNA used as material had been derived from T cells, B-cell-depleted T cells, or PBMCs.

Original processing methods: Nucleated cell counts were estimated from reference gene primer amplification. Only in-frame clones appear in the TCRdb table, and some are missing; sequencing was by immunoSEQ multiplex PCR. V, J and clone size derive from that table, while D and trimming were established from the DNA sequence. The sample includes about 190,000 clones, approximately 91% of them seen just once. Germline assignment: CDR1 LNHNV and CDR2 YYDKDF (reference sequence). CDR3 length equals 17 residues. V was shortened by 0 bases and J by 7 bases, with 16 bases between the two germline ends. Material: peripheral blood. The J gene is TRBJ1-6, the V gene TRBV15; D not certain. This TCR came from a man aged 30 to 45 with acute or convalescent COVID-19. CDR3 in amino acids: CATSRDYHLERNSPLHF. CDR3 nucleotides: TGTGCCACCAGCAGAGATTATCACCTGGAGAGGAATTCACCCCTCCACTTT.